The source of this TCR beta chain is a study of beta chain features in type 1 diabetes. Whole-study context: All samples yielded around 98,000,000 examined sorted cells. Broader study findings: Because the template was cDNA, high-expressing cells might be over-represented.

Reverse transcription of all isolated RNA meant that expressed TCRB transcripts were sequenced. Clones were sequenced by immunoSEQ multiplex PCR, and TCRdb holds only the in-frame ones, with some missing. Of approximately 380,000 clones listed, less than 15% are singletons. Averaging about 116 mL, one heparinised blood draw came from each individual donor. In regard to this clone: Its antigen is undetermined.

The sequence derives from a young woman in good health. The sequenced material came from naive CD4+ T cells from blood.

The CDR3 DNA follows: TGTGCCAGCAGTGAGACGGGAACAGTCGCCCCGGGTAATGAGCAGTTCTTC. Translation: CASSETGTVAPGNEQFF. The V and J genes are TRBV25-1 and TRBJ2-1, with D possibly being TRBD2 (5 bases). CDR1 is MGHDK and CDR2 is SYGVNS in the germline V gene. CDR3 size: 17 residues. V lost 3 bases, J lost 7 bases, and 22 bases lay in between. Variable domain in full (rest from reference TRBV25-1 and TRBJ2-1): EADIYQTPRYLVIGTGKKITLECSQTMGHDKMYWYQQDPGMELHLIHYSYGVNSTEKGDLSSESTVSRIRTEHFPLTLESARPSHTSQYLCASSETGTVAPGNEQFFGPGTRLTVL.